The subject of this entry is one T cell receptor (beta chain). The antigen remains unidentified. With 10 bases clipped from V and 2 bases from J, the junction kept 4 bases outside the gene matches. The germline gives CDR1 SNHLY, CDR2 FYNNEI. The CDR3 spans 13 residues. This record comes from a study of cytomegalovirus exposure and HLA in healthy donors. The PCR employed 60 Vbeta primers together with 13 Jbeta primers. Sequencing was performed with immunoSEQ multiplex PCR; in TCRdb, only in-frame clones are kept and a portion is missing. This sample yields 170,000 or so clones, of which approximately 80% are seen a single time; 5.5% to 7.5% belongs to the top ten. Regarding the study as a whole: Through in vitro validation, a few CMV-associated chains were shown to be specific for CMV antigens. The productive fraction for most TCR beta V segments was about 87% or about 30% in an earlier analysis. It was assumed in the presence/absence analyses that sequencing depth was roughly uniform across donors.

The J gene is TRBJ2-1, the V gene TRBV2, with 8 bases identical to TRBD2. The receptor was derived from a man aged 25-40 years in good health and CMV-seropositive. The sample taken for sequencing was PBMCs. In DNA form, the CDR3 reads TGTGCCACCCATAGCGGGACCTACAATGAGCAGTTCTTC. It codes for CATHSGTYNEQFF.